The present TCR beta chain was sequenced within a study of blood T cell repertoires in COVID-19. The overall study: Acute and convalescent COVID-19 specimens originated in the United States, Italy and Spain. Sources were T cells, B-cell-depleted T cells, or PBMCs; the material itself was cDNA or gDNA.

The germline V and J ends were trimmed by 2 bases and 5 bases, with 18 bases remaining between them. CDR1 is MNHEY and CDR2 is SVGAGI in the germline V gene. This CDR3 is 16 amino acids long. How the authors handled the data: For nucleated cells, counts were estimated from reference gene primer amplification. The data were produced by immunoSEQ multiplex PCR, yet TCRdb's version contains in-frame clones alone and is incomplete. V, J and clone size were drawn from that table, and D and trimming were deduced from the DNA. The sample consists of about 210,000 clones, approximately 87% of them appearing once.

The sample taken for sequencing was peripheral blood. The V and J genes are TRBV6-5 and TRBJ2-5; D is uncertain. The clonotype was recovered from a man in his sixties who had recovered from COVID-19. The CDR3 DNA reads TGTGCCAGCAGTTACCCACGAGGCCGCGGAGAGGAGACCCAGTACTTC. Protein product: CASSYPRGRGEETQYF.